This T cell receptor beta chain is from a study of molecular identifiers for immune sequencing clone quantification. The germline V gene has CDR1 SNHLY and CDR2 FYNNEI. Trimming stripped 6 bases from V and 0 bases from J, with 12 bases between. The CDR3 runs 14 residues. TCRdb analysed the PCR reads with MiXCR anew, one entry per CDR3 protein. Of about 630,000 distinct CDR3 sequences in the sample, approximately 24% are singletons; the top ten hold 0.78%. The V gene is TRBV2, the J gene TRBJ2-7; D perhaps matches TRBD1 (6 bases). Sequencing was done on a sample of naive CD8+ T cells from blood, with Jurkat cell RNA spiked in. The subset: FACS-sorted CD8+CD4-CCR7+CD45RA+ naive T cells. This clonotype was sampled from a human donor in good health. Some libraries in this study had Jurkat cell RNA spiked in. The CDR3 sequence is CASRPGHHSYEQYF. The CDR3 DNA follows: TGTGCCAGCAGACCGGGACACCACTCCTACGAGCAGTACTTC.